The entry below describes one T cell receptor beta chain. Roughly 0.45 to 1 ug RNA was reverse transcribed with random hexamers. Amplification of TCR beta CDR3 was carried out by immunoSEQ multiplex PCR, which covered 54 Vbeta and 13 Jbeta segments. One entry per CDR3 protein results from TCRdb running MiXCR on the immunoSEQ multiplex PCR reads. The table includes 120,000 to 150,000 distinct CDR3 sequences, roughly 95% detected once. Sequencing of TCR beta was performed on blood CD8+ and CD4+ T cells. Controls were drawn from healthy donors and were matched for age and sex. TEMRA cells underwent FACS enrichment and CD8+ and CD4+ T cells underwent negative isolation. The junction had 8 bases not matched to a gene; V was cut back by 7 bases and J by 3 bases. CDR1 and CDR2 from the germline V gene are MGHDK and SYGVNS. The CDR3 totals 15 residues. The data belong to a study of CD8 T cells in Susac syndrome.

The sequenced sample was CD4+ T cells from PBMCs. V is TRBV25-1 and J is TRBJ2-1; 8 nucleotides line up with TRBD1. This TCR came from a human donor in good health. CDR3 protein: CASTLTGVFYNEQFF. For the CDR3, the DNA is TGTGCCAGCACCTTGACAGGGGTCTTCTACAATGAGCAGTTCTTC.